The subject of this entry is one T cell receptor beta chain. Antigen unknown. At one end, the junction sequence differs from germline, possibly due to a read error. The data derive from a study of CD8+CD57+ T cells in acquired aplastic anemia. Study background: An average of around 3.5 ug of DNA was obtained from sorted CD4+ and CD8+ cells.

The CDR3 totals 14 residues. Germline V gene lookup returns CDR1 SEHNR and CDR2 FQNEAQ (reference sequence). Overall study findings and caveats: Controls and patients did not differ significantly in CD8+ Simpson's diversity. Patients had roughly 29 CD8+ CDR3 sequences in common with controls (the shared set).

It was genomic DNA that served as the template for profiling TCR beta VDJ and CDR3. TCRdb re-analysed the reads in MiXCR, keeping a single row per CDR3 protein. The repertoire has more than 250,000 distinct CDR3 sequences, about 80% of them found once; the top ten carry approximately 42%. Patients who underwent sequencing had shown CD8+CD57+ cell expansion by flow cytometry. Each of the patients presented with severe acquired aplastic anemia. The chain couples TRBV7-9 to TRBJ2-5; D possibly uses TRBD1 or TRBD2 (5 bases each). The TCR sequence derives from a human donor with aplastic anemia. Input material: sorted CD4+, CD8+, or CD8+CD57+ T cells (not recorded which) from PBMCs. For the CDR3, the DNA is TGTGCCAGCAGCTTAGCGGGTAGCTACGGGACCAAGGTCTTC. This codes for CASSLAGSYGTKVF.